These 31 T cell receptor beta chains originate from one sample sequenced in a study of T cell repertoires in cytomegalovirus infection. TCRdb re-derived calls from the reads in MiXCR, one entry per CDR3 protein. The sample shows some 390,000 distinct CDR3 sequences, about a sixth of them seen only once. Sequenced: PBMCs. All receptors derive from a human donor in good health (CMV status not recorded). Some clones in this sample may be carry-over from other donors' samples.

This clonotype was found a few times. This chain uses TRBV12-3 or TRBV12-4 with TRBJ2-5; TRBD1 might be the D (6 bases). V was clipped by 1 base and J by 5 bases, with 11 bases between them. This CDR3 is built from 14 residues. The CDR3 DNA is TGTGCCAGCAGTTTAGTTACAGGGTTTGAGACCCAGTACTTC. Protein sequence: CASSLVTGFETQYF.

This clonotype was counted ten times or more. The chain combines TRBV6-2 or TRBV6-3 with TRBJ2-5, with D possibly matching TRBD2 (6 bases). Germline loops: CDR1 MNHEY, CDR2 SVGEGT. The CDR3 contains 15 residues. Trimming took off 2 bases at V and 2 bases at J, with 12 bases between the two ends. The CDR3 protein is CASSYRLAFQETQYF. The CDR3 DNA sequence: TGTGCCAGCAGTTACCGTCTAGCGTTTCAAGAGACCCAGTACTTC.

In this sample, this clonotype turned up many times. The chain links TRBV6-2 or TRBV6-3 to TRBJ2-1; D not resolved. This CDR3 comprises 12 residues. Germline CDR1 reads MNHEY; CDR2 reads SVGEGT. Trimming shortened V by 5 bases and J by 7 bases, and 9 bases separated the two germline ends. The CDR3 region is CASSNRLNEQFF. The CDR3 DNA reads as TGTGCCAGCAGTAATAGATTGAATGAGCAGTTCTTC.

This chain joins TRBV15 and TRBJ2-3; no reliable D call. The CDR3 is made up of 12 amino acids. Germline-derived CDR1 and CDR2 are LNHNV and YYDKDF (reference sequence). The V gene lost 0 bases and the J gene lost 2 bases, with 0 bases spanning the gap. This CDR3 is CATSRDTDTQYF. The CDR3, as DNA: TGTGCCACCAGCAGAGACACAGATACGCAGTATTTT.

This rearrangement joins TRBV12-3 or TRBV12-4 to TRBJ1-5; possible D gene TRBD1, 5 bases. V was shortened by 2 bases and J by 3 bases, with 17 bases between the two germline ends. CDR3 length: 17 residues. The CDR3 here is CASSLSAGGTINQPQHF. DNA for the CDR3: TGTGCCAGCAGTTTATCTGCTGGAGGGACCATCAATCAGCCCCAGCATTTT.

The CDR3: CASSLWEPGQFSYNSPLHF. The CDR3 region has the DNA TGTGCCAGCAGTTTATGGGAACCGGGACAGTTCTCCTATAATTCACCCCTCCACTTT. This rearrangement joins TRBV27 to TRBJ1-6, with 7 positions matching TRBD1. This CDR3 comprises 19 residues. Germline V gene data show CDR1 as MNHEY and CDR2 as SMNVEV (reference sequence). V was clipped by 1 base and J by 0 bases; unmatched bases: 9.

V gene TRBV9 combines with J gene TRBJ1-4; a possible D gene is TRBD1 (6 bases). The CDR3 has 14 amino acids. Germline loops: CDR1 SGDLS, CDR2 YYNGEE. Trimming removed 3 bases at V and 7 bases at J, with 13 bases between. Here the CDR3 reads CASSADAQGEKLFF. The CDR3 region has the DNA TGTGCCAGCAGCGCCGACGCACAGGGTGAAAAACTGTTTTTT. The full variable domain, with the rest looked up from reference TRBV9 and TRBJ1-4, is DSGVTQTPKHLITATGQRVTLRCSPRSGDLSVYWYQQSLDQGLQFLIQYYNGEERAKGNILERFSAQQFPDLHSELNLSSLELGDSALYFCASSADAQGEKLFFGSGTQLSVL.

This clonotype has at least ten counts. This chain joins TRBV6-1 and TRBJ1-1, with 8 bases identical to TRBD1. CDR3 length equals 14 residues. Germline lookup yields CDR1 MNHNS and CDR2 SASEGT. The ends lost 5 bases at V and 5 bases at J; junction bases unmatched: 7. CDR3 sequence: CASSYHRGRTEAFF. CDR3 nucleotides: TGTGCCAGCAGTTATCACAGGGGGAGAACTGAAGCTTTCTTT.

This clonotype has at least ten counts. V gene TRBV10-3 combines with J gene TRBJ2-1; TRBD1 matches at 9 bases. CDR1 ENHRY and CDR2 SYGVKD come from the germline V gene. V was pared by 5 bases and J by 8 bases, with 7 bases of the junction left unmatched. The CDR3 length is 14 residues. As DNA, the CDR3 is TGTGCCATCAGTACAGGGGGCGTCATACATGAGCAGTTCTTC. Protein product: CAISTGGVIHEQFF.

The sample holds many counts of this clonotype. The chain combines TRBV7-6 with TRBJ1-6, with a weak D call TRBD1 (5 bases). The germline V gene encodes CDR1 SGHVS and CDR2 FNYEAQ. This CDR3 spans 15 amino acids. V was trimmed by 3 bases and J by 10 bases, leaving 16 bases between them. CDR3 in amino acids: CASSFRQGGRSPLHF. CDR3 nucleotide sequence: TGTGCCAGCAGCTTCCGGCAGGGCGGTCGGTCACCCCTCCACTTT. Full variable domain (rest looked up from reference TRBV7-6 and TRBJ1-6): GAGVSQSPRYKVTKRGQDVALRCDPISGHVSLYWYRQALGQGPEFLTYFNYEAQQDKSGLPNDRFSAERPEGSISTLTIQRTEQRDSAMYRCASSFRQGGRSPLHFGNGTRLTVT.

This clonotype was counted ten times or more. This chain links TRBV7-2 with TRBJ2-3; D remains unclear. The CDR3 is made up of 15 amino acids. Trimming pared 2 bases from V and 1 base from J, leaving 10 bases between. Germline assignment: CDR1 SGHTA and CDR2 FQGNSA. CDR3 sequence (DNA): TGTGCCAGCAGCTTATACAGAATCGGCACAGATACGCAGTATTTT. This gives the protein CASSLYRIGTDTQYF.

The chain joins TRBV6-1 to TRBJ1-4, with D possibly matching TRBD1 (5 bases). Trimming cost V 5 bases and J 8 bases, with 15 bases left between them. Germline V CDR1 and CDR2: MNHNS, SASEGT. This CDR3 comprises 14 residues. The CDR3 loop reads CASSFGWKGEKLFF. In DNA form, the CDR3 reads TGTGCCAGCAGTTTCGGATGGAAGGGGGAAAAACTGTTTTTT.

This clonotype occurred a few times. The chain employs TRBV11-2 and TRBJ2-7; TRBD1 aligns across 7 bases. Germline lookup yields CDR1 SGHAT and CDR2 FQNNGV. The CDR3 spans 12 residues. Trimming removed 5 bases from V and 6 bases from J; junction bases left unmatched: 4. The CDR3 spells CASSRNRGEQYF. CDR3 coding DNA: TGTGCCAGCAGCAGAAACAGGGGCGAGCAGTACTTC. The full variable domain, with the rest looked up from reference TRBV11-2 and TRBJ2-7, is EAGVAQSPRYKIIEKRQSVAFWCNPISGHATLYWYQQILGQGPKLLIQFQNNGVVDDSQLPKDRFSAERLKGVDSTLKIQPAKLEDSAVYLCASSRNRGEQYFGPGTRLTVT.

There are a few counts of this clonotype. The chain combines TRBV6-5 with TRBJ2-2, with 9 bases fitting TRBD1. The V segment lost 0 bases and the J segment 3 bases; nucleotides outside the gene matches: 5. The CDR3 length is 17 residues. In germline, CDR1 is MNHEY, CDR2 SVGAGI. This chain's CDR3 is CASSYSDRGRDTGELFF. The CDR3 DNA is TGTGCCAGCAGTTACTCGGACAGGGGCCGGGACACCGGGGAGCTGTTTTTT.

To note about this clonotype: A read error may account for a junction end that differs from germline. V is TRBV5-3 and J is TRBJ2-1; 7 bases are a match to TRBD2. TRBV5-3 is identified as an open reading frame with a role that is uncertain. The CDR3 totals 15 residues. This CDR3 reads CASSLAGTKYNEQFF. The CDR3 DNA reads TGTGCCAGCAGCTTGGCAGGGACTAAATACAATGAGCAGTTCTTC.

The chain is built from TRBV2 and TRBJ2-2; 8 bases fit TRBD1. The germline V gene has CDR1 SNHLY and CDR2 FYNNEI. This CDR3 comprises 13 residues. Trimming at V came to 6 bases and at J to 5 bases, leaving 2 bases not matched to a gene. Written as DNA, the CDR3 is TGTGCCAGCAGAAGACAGGGGACCGGGGAGCTGTTTTTT. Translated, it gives CASRRQGTGELFF.

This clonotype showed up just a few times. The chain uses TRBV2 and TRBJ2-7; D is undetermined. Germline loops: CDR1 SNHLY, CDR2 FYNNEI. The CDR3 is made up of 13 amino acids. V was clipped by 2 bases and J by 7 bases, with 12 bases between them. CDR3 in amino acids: CASSEYGPWEQYF. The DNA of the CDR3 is TGTGCCAGCAGTGAATATGGGCCCTGGGAGCAGTACTTC.

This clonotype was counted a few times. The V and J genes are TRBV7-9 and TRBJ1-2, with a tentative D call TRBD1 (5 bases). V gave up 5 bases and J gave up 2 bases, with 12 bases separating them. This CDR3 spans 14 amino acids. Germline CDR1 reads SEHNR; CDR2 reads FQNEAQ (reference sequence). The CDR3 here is CASSARTGNYGYTF. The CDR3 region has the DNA TGTGCCAGCAGCGCCCGAACAGGAAACTATGGCTACACCTTC.

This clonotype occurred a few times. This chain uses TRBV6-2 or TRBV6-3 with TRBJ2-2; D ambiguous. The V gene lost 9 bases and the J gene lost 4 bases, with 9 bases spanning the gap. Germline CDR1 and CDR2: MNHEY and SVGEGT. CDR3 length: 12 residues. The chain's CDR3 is CASSHGTGELFF. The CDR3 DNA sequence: TGTGCCAGTTCCCACGGCACCGGGGAGCTGTTTTTT.

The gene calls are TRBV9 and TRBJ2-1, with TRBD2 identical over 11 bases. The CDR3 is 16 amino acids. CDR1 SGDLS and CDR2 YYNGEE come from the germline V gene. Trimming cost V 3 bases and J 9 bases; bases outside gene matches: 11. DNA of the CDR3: TGTGCCAGCAGCGGGACCGGACTAGCGGGTACGGGTGAGCAGTTCTTC. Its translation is CASSGTGLAGTGEQFF.

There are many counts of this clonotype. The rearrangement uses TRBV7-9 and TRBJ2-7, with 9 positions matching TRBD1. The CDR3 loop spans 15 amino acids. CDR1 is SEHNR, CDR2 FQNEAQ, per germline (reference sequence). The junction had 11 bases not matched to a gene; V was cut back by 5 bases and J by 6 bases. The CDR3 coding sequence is TGTGCCAGCAGCCCCCCGGGACAGGGTACCCGCGAGCAGTACTTC. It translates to CASSPPGQGTREQYF.

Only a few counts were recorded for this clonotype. CDR3 in DNA: TGTGCCAGCAGTGAATACCGGGGACTAGCGGGAGTTGAGCAGTTCTTC. It encodes CASSEYRGLAGVEQFF. V usage is TRBV25-1 and J usage is TRBJ2-1, with 14 nucleotides matching TRBD2. The CDR3 length is 16 residues. V dropped 0 bases and J dropped 9; count of bases not matched to a gene: 4. Germline CDR1 and CDR2: MGHDK and SYGVNS.

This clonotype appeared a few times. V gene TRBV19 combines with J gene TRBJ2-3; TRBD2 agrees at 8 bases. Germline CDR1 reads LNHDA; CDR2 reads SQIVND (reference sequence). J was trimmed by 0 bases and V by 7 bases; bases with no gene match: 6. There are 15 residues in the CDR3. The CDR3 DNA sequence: TGTGCCAGTACCGGGAGGGGTTCTAGCACAGATACGCAGTATTTT. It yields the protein CASTGRGSSTDTQYF. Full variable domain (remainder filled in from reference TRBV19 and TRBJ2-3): DGGITQSPKYLFRKEGQNVTLSCEQNLNHDAMYWYRQDPGQGLRLIYYSQIVNDFQKGDIAEGYSVSREKKESFPLTVTSAQKNPTAFYLCASTGRGSSTDTQYFGPGTRLTVL.

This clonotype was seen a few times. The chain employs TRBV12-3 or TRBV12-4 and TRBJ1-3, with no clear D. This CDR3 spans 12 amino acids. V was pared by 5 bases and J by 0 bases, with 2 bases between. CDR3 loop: CASSRSGNTIYF. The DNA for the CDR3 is TGTGCCAGCAGTCGCTCTGGAAACACCATATATTTT.

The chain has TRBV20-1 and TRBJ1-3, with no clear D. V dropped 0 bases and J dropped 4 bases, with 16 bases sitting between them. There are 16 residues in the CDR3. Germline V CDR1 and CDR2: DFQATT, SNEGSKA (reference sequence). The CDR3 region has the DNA TGCAGTGCTAGAGATCCCTCCCCCGGAGGCGGAAACACCATATATTTT. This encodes CSARDPSPGGGNTIYF.

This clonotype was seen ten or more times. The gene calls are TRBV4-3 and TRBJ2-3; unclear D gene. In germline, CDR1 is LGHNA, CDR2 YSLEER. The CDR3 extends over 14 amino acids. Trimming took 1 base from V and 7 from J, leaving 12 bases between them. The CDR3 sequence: CASSQVWKTNTQYF. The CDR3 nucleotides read TGCGCCAGCAGCCAAGTTTGGAAGACAAATACGCAGTATTTT.

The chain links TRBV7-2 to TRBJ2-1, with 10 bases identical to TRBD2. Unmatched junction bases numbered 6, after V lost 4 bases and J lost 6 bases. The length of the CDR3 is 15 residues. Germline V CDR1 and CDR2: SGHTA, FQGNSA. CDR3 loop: CASSSHSGGSNEQFF. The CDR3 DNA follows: TGTGCCAGCAGCTCCCATAGCGGGGGGAGCAATGAGCAGTTCTTC.

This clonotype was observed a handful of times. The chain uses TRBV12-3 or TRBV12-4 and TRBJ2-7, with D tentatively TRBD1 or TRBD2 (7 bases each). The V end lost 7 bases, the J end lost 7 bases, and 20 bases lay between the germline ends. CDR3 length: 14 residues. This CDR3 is CASTKDRLGGEQYF. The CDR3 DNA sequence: TGTGCCAGCACGAAGGACAGGCTCGGGGGGGAGCAGTACTTC.

The CDR3 nucleotides are TGTGCCAGCAGCTTACATGGTAGCGTCGAGACCCAGTACTTC. Translation: CASSLHGSVETQYF. The chain employs TRBV7-9 and TRBJ2-5, with TRBD2 as a possible D gene (5 bases). Germline V gene data show CDR1 as SEHNR and CDR2 as FQNEAQ (reference sequence). The germline V and J ends were trimmed by 2 bases and 5 bases, with 12 bases remaining between them. The CDR3 runs 14 residues.

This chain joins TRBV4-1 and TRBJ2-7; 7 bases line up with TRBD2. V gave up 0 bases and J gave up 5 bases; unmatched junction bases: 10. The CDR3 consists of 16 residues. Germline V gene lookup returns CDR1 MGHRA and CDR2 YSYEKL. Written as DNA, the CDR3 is TGCGCCAGCAGCCAAGATTGGGGGGGGGGGACCCACGAGCAGTACTTC. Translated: CASSQDWGGGTHEQYF.

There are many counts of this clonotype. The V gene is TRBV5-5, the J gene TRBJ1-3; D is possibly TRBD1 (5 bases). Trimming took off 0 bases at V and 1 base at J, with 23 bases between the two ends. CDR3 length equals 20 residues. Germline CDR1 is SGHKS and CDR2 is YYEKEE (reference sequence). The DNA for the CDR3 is TGTGCCAGCAGCTTGGGCCCCGGGACGTTACTACCCAAGTCTGGAAACACCATATATTTT. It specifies CASSLGPGTLLPKSGNTIYF.